Presented here are 10 T cell receptor beta chains from one specimen sequenced in a study of graft-versus-host responses after intestinal transplantation. These receptors have no identified antigens. Profiled with immunoSEQ multiplex PCR; TCRdb holds only in-frame clones, not every one. The sample yields about 150,000 clones, around 90% seen once. Sequenced here: unstimulated CD4+ T cells sorted from spleen or lymph node cells, sampled before intestinal transplant. These receptor sequences come from a human donor who received an intestinal transplant.

The chain employs TRBV13 and TRBJ2-1; perhaps TRBD2 as D (5 bases). Germline CDR1 is PRHDT and CDR2 is FYEKMQ (reference sequence). Trimming took 2 bases from V and 3 from J, leaving 14 bases between them. The CDR3 is 16 residues long. In DNA form, the CDR3 reads TGTGCCAGCAGCTTAAAATCACTAGGTCTCTACAATGAGCAGTTCTTC. Translated: CASSLKSLGLYNEQFF.

The chain is built from TRBV11-3 and TRBJ2-5, with TRBD2 matching 13 bases. Germline values: CDR1 SGHNT, CDR2 YENEEA. This CDR3 has 17 residues. Trimming at V came to 5 bases and at J to 3 bases, leaving 9 bases not matched to a gene. CDR3 in amino acids: CASSPGLAGKGEETQYF. DNA for the CDR3: TGTGCCAGCAGCCCGGGACTAGCGGGGAAAGGTGAAGAGACCCAGTACTTC.

CDR3 sequence reads: CASSSGQRGEKLFF. The DNA of the CDR3 is TGCGCCAGCAGCTCGGGACAGAGGGGTGAAAAACTGTTTTTT. This chain connects TRBV5-1 to TRBJ1-4; TRBD1 aligns across 7 bases. Germline CDR1 SGHRS, CDR2 YFSETQ. The CDR3 sequence is 14 residues long. V lost 3 bases, J lost 7 bases, and 6 bases stayed unmatched.

This clone was seen just once. This chain links TRBV2 with TRBJ2-7; TRBD2 matches at 10 bases. The CDR3 runs to 14 residues. Germline V lookup: CDR1 SNHLY, CDR2 FYNNEI. After removal of 2 bases from V and 6 bases from J, the junction contained 4 bases not matched to a gene. CDR3 nucleotides: TGTGCCAGCAGTGAACTAGCGGGAGTCAGCGAGCAGTACTTC. Residues: CASSELAGVSEQYF.

The rearrangement uses TRBV6-4 and TRBJ1-1, with 11 bases matching TRBD1. The J segment lost 1 base and the V segment lost 3 bases, leaving 7 bases of the junction unmatched. The CDR3 covers 17 residues. CDR1 is MRHNA, CDR2 SNTAGT, per germline. DNA for the CDR3: TGTGCCAGCAGTGAGTTGGGGGACAGGGGGGCGAACACTGAAGCTTTCTTT. Amino acids: CASSELGDRGANTEAFF.

J is TRBJ1-2 and V is TRBV25-1; possibly TRBD1 for D (5 bases). CDR3 length: 14 residues. CDR1 and CDR2 (germline): MGHDK, SYGVNS. Trimming stripped 6 bases from V and 7 bases from J, with 18 bases between. CDR3 amino acids: CASSLDKGRGGYTF. CDR3 coding DNA: TGTGCCAGCAGCTTGGACAAGGGGCGCGGTGGCTACACCTTC.

This sequence joins TRBV28 and TRBJ1-6; no reliable D call. The CDR3 runs 13 residues. CDR1 MDHEN and CDR2 SYDVKM come from the germline V gene. V was clipped by 5 bases and J by 10 bases, with 12 bases between them. The CDR3 DNA is TGTGCCAGCAGTGATCGAGTGTGGTCACCCCTCCACTTT. Its translation is CASSDRVWSPLHF.

The chain uses TRBV7-3 and TRBJ2-1, with 12 bases fitting TRBD2. V lost 5 bases to trimming and J lost 8 bases; unmatched junction nucleotides: 7. The CDR3 runs 15 residues. Germline V gene sequence: CDR1 SGHTA, CDR2 FQGTGA. The CDR3 DNA follows: TGTGCCAGCAGCGTGACTAGCGGGAGAGTTGATGAGCAGTTCTTC. Translated: CASSVTSGRVDEQFF.

This clone came up once. The chain joins TRBV4-1 to TRBJ2-1; perhaps TRBD2 as D (6 bases). Germline V gives CDR1 MGHRA, CDR2 YSYEKL. This CDR3 has 17 residues. V lost 3 bases and J 7 bases, leaving 22 bases between the germline ends. The CDR3 region is CASSHRTWDSGGNEQFF. CDR3 coding DNA: TGCGCCAGCAGCCACAGGACCTGGGACTCCGGCGGGAATGAGCAGTTCTTC.

The V and J genes are TRBV4-2 and TRBJ2-7, with 10 nucleotides matching TRBD2. The CDR3 covers 18 residues. V lost 1 base and J lost 3; bases outside the gene matches: 12. Germline values: CDR1 LGHNA, CDR2 YNFKEQ. In DNA, the CDR3 is TGTGCCAGCAGCCAAGTAACGGTTCTGGCTAGCGGGAGCTACGAGCAGTACTTC. Protein product: CASSQVTVLASGSYEQYF.